This is a list of T cell receptor beta chains from one sample in a study of blood T cells in healthy people across ages. TCRdb reanalysed the 5' RACE reads using MiXCR and keeps one entry per CDR3 protein. The sample has 630,000 or so distinct CDR3 sequences; about 30% are singletons. The sequenced sample consisted of blood. The source of these receptors is an elderly woman in good health. Each CDR3 is given with its conserved first and last residue. D genes are given only for firm matches. The listing skips clone size in some rows; elsewhere it reads once, few, many or a size class.

v_call: TRBV6-5; d_call: TRBD1; j_call: TRBJ1-6; clone_size: many; cdr3_nt: TGTGCCAGCAGTTACACGCCGGACAGGTTTTCACCCCTCCACTTT; cdr3_aa: CASSYTPDRFSPLHF
v_call: TRBV2; d_call: TRBD1; j_call: TRBJ2-3; clone_size: many; cdr3_nt: TGTGCCAGCAGTCGGGACAGGGGACCGTCAGATACGCAGTATTTT; cdr3_aa: CASSRDRGPSDTQYF
v_call: TRBV20-1; d_call: NA; j_call: TRBJ1-5; clone_size: few; cdr3_nt: TGCAGTGCACAGGGAGGGAATGGCAATCAGCCCCAGCATTTT; cdr3_aa: CSAQGGNGNQPQHF
v_call: TRBV7-2; d_call: TRBD1; j_call: TRBJ1-5; clone_size: few; cdr3_nt: TGTGCCAGCAGCTTGGGACAGGGCGACAATCGGCCCCAGCATTTT; cdr3_aa: CASSLGQGDNRPQHF
v_call: TRBV24-1; d_call: TRBD1; j_call: TRBJ2-7; clone_size: once; cdr3_nt: TGTGCCAGCCACCTGGGACAGAGCTACGAGCAGTACTTC; cdr3_aa: CASHLGQSYEQYF
v_call: TRBV20-1; d_call: TRBD2; j_call: TRBJ2-5; clone_size: many; cdr3_nt: TGCAGTGCTAGTGGGACTAGCGGGGGCCTCCAAGAGACCCAGTACTTC; cdr3_aa: CSASGTSGGLQETQYF
v_call: TRBV20-1; d_call: NA; j_call: TRBJ2-1; clone_size: NA; cdr3_nt: TGCAGTGCTAGAATTAGAACAAGTCAAGAGACCCAGTTCTTC; cdr3_aa: CSARIRTSQETQFF
v_call: TRBV3-1; d_call: TRBD1; j_call: TRBJ1-1; clone_size: NA; cdr3_nt: TGTGCCAGCAGTTTAGGGACAGCGGTCGACACTGAAGCTTTCTTT; cdr3_aa: CASSLGTAVDTEAFF
v_call: TRBV30; d_call: NA; j_call: TRBJ2-7; clone_size: NA; cdr3_nt: TGTGCCTGGAGTGTACTGTCAGGGATCAACGAGCAGTACTTC; cdr3_aa: CAWSVLSGINEQYF
v_call: TRBV5-1; d_call: TRBD2; j_call: TRBJ2-7; clone_size: many; cdr3_nt: TGCGCCAGCAGCGGGACTAGCGGGGGGCCTTACGAGCAGTACTTC; cdr3_aa: CASSGTSGGPYEQYF
v_call: TRBV19; d_call: NA; j_call: TRBJ2-7; clone_size: NA; cdr3_nt: TGTGCCGGTAGTAGCGACAGCTCCTACGAGCAGTACTTC; cdr3_aa: CAGSSDSSYEQYF
v_call: TRBV3-1; d_call: TRBD2; j_call: TRBJ2-1; clone_size: few; cdr3_nt: TGTGCCAGCAGCCAAGGCTGGGGGGGTGGGGACAATGAGCAGTTCTTC; cdr3_aa: CASSQGWGGGDNEQFF
v_call: TRBV5-1; d_call: TRBD2; j_call: TRBJ2-1; clone_size: NA; cdr3_nt: TGCGCCAGCAGCCGGGAGGGGCGCAGGGGATGGACGTCCTACAATGAGCAGTTCTTC; cdr3_aa: CASSREGRRGWTSYNEQFF
v_call: TRBV20-1; d_call: TRBD1; j_call: TRBJ1-1; clone_size: NA; cdr3_nt: TGCAGTGCTAGAGCCGGGACAGGGTTCACTGAAGCTTTCTTT; cdr3_aa: CSARAGTGFTEAFF
v_call: TRBV27; d_call: NA; j_call: TRBJ1-1; clone_size: few; cdr3_nt: TGTGCCAGCAGATACGGAGTAACGGCCACTGAAGCTTTCTTT; cdr3_aa: CASRYGVTATEAFF
v_call: TRBV12-3/TRBV12-4; d_call: TRBD1; j_call: TRBJ1-2; clone_size: many; cdr3_nt: TGTGCCAGCAGTCGGACAGGGACATATGTCTATGGCTACACCTTC; cdr3_aa: CASSRTGTYVYGYTF
v_call: TRBV5-1; d_call: TRBD1; j_call: TRBJ2-1; clone_size: NA; cdr3_nt: TGCGCCAGCAGCTTGGGAGGGACAGGGGTGAACAATGAGCAGTTCTTC; cdr3_aa: CASSLGGTGVNNEQFF
v_call: TRBV20-1; d_call: NA; j_call: TRBJ1-1; clone_size: many; cdr3_nt: TGCAGTGCTAGTTTACAGGGAGTGTCTATGAACACTGAAGCTTTCTTT; cdr3_aa: CSASLQGVSMNTEAFF
v_call: TRBV30; d_call: NA; j_call: TRBJ2-5; clone_size: few; cdr3_nt: TGTGCCTGGAGTCTCCTCGAGAGGGGGGAGACCCAGTACTTC; cdr3_aa: CAWSLLERGETQYF
v_call: TRBV5-5; d_call: NA; j_call: TRBJ2-3; clone_size: many; cdr3_nt: TGTGCCAGCAGCTTGTGGGCAGGGAGAACAGATACGCAGTATTTT; cdr3_aa: CASSLWAGRTDTQYF
v_call: TRBV4-2; d_call: TRBD2; j_call: TRBJ2-2; clone_size: NA; cdr3_nt: TGTGCCAGCAGCCAAGATGGCGGGGGGGCGGTTGCCGGGGAGCTGTTTTTT; cdr3_aa: CASSQDGGGAVAGELFF
v_call: TRBV9; d_call: TRBD1; j_call: TRBJ1-2; clone_size: NA; cdr3_nt: TGTGCCAGCAGCATAGGACAGGGGAACTACTATGGCTACACCTTC; cdr3_aa: CASSIGQGNYYGYTF
v_call: TRBV5-1; d_call: TRBD2; j_call: TRBJ2-1; clone_size: once; cdr3_nt: TGCGCCAGCAGCTTGTTCTCTAGCGGGAGCAATGAGCAGTTCTTC; cdr3_aa: CASSLFSSGSNEQFF
v_call: TRBV4-3; d_call: NA; j_call: TRBJ1-5; clone_size: many; cdr3_nt: TGCGCCAGCAGCCAAGATTGGGCGGGCAATCAGCCCCAGCATTTT; cdr3_aa: CASSQDWAGNQPQHF
v_call: TRBV29-1; d_call: TRBD1; j_call: TRBJ1-1; clone_size: NA; cdr3_nt: TGCAGCGTTGGCGCGCAGGGGGGCAACACTGAAACTTTCTTT; cdr3_aa: CSVGAQGGNTETFF
v_call: TRBV6-2/TRBV6-3; d_call: NA; j_call: TRBJ1-1; clone_size: NA; cdr3_nt: TGTGCCAGCAGTAATCCGAGTTCTGGACAGCGAACGAAAGCTTTCTTT; cdr3_aa: CASSNPSSGQRTKAFF
v_call: TRBV9; d_call: NA; j_call: TRBJ1-2; clone_size: few; cdr3_nt: TGTGCCAGCAGCGAAAGGATCTCGGGAGGCCCCGACTATGGCTACACCTTC; cdr3_aa: CASSERISGGPDYGYTF
v_call: TRBV27; d_call: NA; j_call: TRBJ1-6; clone_size: NA; cdr3_nt: TGTGCCAGCATAAACCGGGGCGGAACTGTCTCACCCCTCCACTTT; cdr3_aa: CASINRGGTVSPLHF
v_call: TRBV7-2; d_call: NA; j_call: TRBJ2-7; clone_size: NA; cdr3_nt: TGTGCCAGCAGCAGCAAGGCAGGGCCCTACGAGCAGTACTTC; cdr3_aa: CASSSKAGPYEQYF
v_call: TRBV2; d_call: NA; j_call: TRBJ2-3; clone_size: NA; cdr3_nt: TGTGCCAGCAGTGAAGGAGGGACTCATAGCACAGATACGCAGTATTTT; cdr3_aa: CASSEGGTHSTDTQYF
v_call: TRBV20-1; d_call: NA; j_call: TRBJ2-1; clone_size: NA; cdr3_nt: TGCAGTGCTAGGTACTTGAGCCCCTACAATGAGCAGTTCTTC; cdr3_aa: CSARYLSPYNEQFF
v_call: TRBV20-1; d_call: TRBD2; j_call: TRBJ2-1; clone_size: many; cdr3_nt: TGCAGTGCCCAAGCCAGCGGGGGGCCTGCCTTCTCCTACAATGAGCAGTTCTTC; cdr3_aa: CSAQASGGPAFSYNEQFF
v_call: TRBV7-9; d_call: TRBD1; j_call: TRBJ2-1; clone_size: many; cdr3_nt: TGTGCCAGCAGCTTCGACAGGGGCTACAATGAGCAGTTCTTC; cdr3_aa: CASSFDRGYNEQFF
v_call: TRBV14; d_call: NA; j_call: TRBJ2-3; clone_size: many; cdr3_nt: TGTGCCAGCAGCCAAGATCTCCAAGCAGCGCAGTATTTT; cdr3_aa: CASSQDLQAAQYF
v_call: TRBV7-9; d_call: NA; j_call: TRBJ1-1; clone_size: NA; cdr3_nt: TGTGCCAGCATCCTTCGGGGCATGAACACTGAAGCTTTCTTT; cdr3_aa: CASILRGMNTEAFF
v_call: TRBV20-1; d_call: TRBD2; j_call: TRBJ2-7; clone_size: few; cdr3_nt: TGCAGTGCTAGAGGACTAGCAACACAATCGCGCGAGCAGTACTTC; cdr3_aa: CSARGLATQSREQYF
v_call: TRBV6-5; d_call: TRBD1; j_call: TRBJ1-2; clone_size: many; cdr3_nt: TGTGCCAGCAGCCGCCAGGACAGGGTTTTTAACTATGGCTACACCTTC; cdr3_aa: CASSRQDRVFNYGYTF
v_call: TRBV5-4; d_call: NA; j_call: TRBJ2-3; clone_size: few; cdr3_nt: TGTGCCAGCAGCTTGGTCTGCGGGCGGGGGCAGCTTACGCAGTATTTT; cdr3_aa: CASSLVCGRGQLTQYF
v_call: TRBV5-4; d_call: TRBD1; j_call: TRBJ2-3; clone_size: many; cdr3_nt: TGTGCCAGCAGCTTGGAGGACAGGGATACAGATACGCAGTATTTT; cdr3_aa: CASSLEDRDTDTQYF
v_call: TRBV6-1; d_call: NA; j_call: TRBJ2-5; clone_size: NA; cdr3_nt: TGTGCCAGCAAGACCGGGCGAGAGACCCAGTACTTC; cdr3_aa: CASKTGRETQYF
v_call: TRBV20-1; d_call: NA; j_call: TRBJ2-1; clone_size: many; cdr3_nt: TGCAGTGCTCCCTTAGGGGGGAATGAGCAGTTCTTC; cdr3_aa: CSAPLGGNEQFF
v_call: TRBV7-6; d_call: NA; j_call: TRBJ2-7; clone_size: many; cdr3_nt: TGTGCCAGCAGCATAGGGGGGCCAGGGCTAACGGGATACGAGCAGTACTTC; cdr3_aa: CASSIGGPGLTGYEQYF
v_call: TRBV25-1; d_call: TRBD1; j_call: TRBJ1-1; clone_size: NA; cdr3_nt: TGTGCCAGCAGTGATCTCCAGGGACAGATCTTT; cdr3_aa: CASSDLQGQIF
v_call: TRBV7-3; d_call: TRBD1; j_call: TRBJ2-1; clone_size: NA; cdr3_nt: TGTGCCAGCAGCGCGGACAGGTTTATGCAGTTCTTC; cdr3_aa: CASSADRFMQFF
v_call: TRBV7-2; d_call: TRBD2; j_call: TRBJ2-7; clone_size: NA; cdr3_nt: TGTGCCAGCAGCCCACGGACTAGCGGGAGGGCAGAGTACGAGCAGTACTTC; cdr3_aa: CASSPRTSGRAEYEQYF
v_call: TRBV6-2/TRBV6-3; d_call: TRBD2; j_call: TRBJ2-5; clone_size: NA; cdr3_nt: TGTGCCAGCAGTCCCTGGGTTGGGGCGGGGGACCTCAATGAGCAGTACTTC; cdr3_aa: CASSPWVGAGDLNEQYF
v_call: TRBV20-1; d_call: NA; j_call: TRBJ1-6; clone_size: many; cdr3_nt: TGCAGTGCTGGATTGACACTCAATAATTCACCCCTCCACTTT; cdr3_aa: CSAGLTLNNSPLHF
v_call: TRBV20-1; d_call: NA; j_call: TRBJ1-6; clone_size: NA; cdr3_nt: TGCAGTCAGAGCGCAGGCAGCTATAATTCACCCCTCCACTTT; cdr3_aa: CSQSAGSYNSPLHF
v_call: TRBV6-5; d_call: NA; j_call: TRBJ2-1; clone_size: NA; cdr3_nt: TGTGCCAGCAGTTACCCAACCGTCCGAGACAGCGAGTACAATGAGCAGTTCTTC; cdr3_aa: CASSYPTVRDSEYNEQFF
v_call: TRBV5-1; d_call: NA; j_call: TRBJ2-3; clone_size: many; cdr3_nt: TGCGCCAGCAGCTTGCCAGCTAGCACAGATACGCAGTATTTT; cdr3_aa: CASSLPASTDTQYF
v_call: TRBV5-6; d_call: NA; j_call: TRBJ1-4; clone_size: NA; cdr3_nt: TGTGCCAGCAGCTTGGAACTTGCAGAATCTTCAACTAATGAAAAACTGTTTTTT; cdr3_aa: CASSLELAESSTNEKLFF
v_call: TRBV28; d_call: TRBD1; j_call: TRBJ2-1; clone_size: many; cdr3_nt: TGTGCCAGCAGTCGGGACAGGGGGCGCGTTGAGCAGTTCTTC; cdr3_aa: CASSRDRGRVEQFF
v_call: TRBV7-2; d_call: NA; j_call: TRBJ1-6; clone_size: once; cdr3_nt: TGTGCCAGCAGCTGGGTCACAGAAGATTCACCCCTCCACTTT; cdr3_aa: CASSWVTEDSPLHF
v_call: TRBV6-6; d_call: TRBD2; j_call: TRBJ2-5; clone_size: many; cdr3_nt: TGTGCCAGCAGCCGCAGCGGGACCTCTAGAGAGACCCAGTACTTC; cdr3_aa: CASSRSGTSRETQYF
v_call: TRBV20-1; d_call: TRBD2; j_call: TRBJ2-2; clone_size: NA; cdr3_nt: TGCAGTGCTAAACTAGGAGTCGCTAGCGGGGGCCGAGGTACCCTCGGGGAGCTGTTTTTT; cdr3_aa: CSAKLGVASGGRGTLGELFF
v_call: TRBV4-3; d_call: NA; j_call: TRBJ2-1; clone_size: NA; cdr3_nt: TGCGCCAGCAGCCCTCAGAACGCAGGGTTGGTTAATGAGCAGTTCTTC; cdr3_aa: CASSPQNAGLVNEQFF
v_call: TRBV9; d_call: TRBD1; j_call: TRBJ1-1; clone_size: NA; cdr3_nt: TGTGCCAGCAGCCCAACCCAGGGGGGAACAGCTTTCTTT; cdr3_aa: CASSPTQGGTAFF
v_call: TRBV7-9; d_call: NA; j_call: TRBJ1-1; clone_size: many; cdr3_nt: TGTGCCAGCAGCCCGCAGGGGTTGGGCACTGAAGCTTTCTTT; cdr3_aa: CASSPQGLGTEAFF
v_call: TRBV24-1; d_call: NA; j_call: TRBJ2-5; clone_size: NA; cdr3_nt: TGTGCCACCAGTGATCCGGGCACCCCCGGTGAGACCCAGTACTTC; cdr3_aa: CATSDPGTPGETQYF